This TCR beta chain was found in a study of vaccination and CD4 T cells after COVID-19. Study background: Median time from second vaccine dose to sampling was over 55 days (14 to 241).

Sequencing of DNA taken from cultured CD4+ T cells relied on the Oncomine TCR Beta short-read assay. Scientists extracted genomic DNA from CD4+ T cells grown in culture. In TCRdb, the PCR reads were re-called with MiXCR into one record per CDR3 protein. The table records some 2,900 distinct CDR3 sequences, about three quarters of them present only once. Germline V gene sequence: CDR1 SGHTA, CDR2 FQGNSA. The CDR3 has 14 amino acids. V was pared by 2 bases and J by 5 bases, with 6 bases of the junction left unmatched. This clonotype is large within its sample. Its specificity is unknown. The treatment: approximately 9-day PBMC culture with coronavirus spike peptide pools or control peptides (ViraFEST assay). Using peptide pools, antigen-specific T cells were expanded in ViraFEST before TCRs were sequenced.

The sequenced sample was CD4+ T cells from blood, cultured in vitro. This receptor was obtained from a human donor who had recovered from COVID-19. The genes are TRBV7-2 and TRBJ2-7, with TRBD2 identical over 7 bases. In nucleotides, the CDR3 is TGTGCCAGCAGCTTAAGTTTCGGGGGGAACGAGCAGTACTTC. It translates to CASSLSFGGNEQYF.